One sample yielded the 5 T cell receptor beta chains listed below, sequenced in a study of cytomegalovirus exposure and HLA in healthy donors. Researchers ran the PCR with 60 Vbeta and 13 Jbeta primers. TCRdb's table, derived via immunoSEQ multiplex PCR, lists solely in-frame clones and lacks some. The sample holds 150,000 to 200,000 clones, around 80% seen once. Sequenced material: PBMCs. These TCRs come from a man younger than 30 in good health and CMV-seronegative.

The chain employs TRBV28 and TRBJ2-1; D unclear. From germline, CDR1 is MDHEN and CDR2 SYDVKM. Trimming pared 6 bases from V and 5 bases from J, leaving 14 bases between. This CDR3 spans 14 amino acids. In DNA form, the CDR3 reads TGTGCCAGCAGAGCCGGGTTCCCTCACAATGAGCAGTTCTTC. It is translated as CASRAGFPHNEQFF.

The chain joins TRBV9 to TRBJ2-7; 8 bases map to TRBD2. The CDR3 consists of 15 residues. Germline lookup yields CDR1 SGDLS and CDR2 YYNGEE. Unmatched junction bases numbered 3, after V lost 0 bases and J lost 1 base. The CDR3 sequence: CASSVEAGESYEQYF. In DNA form, the CDR3 reads TGTGCCAGCAGCGTAGAAGCGGGGGAATCCTACGAGCAGTACTTC.

The chain carries TRBV18 and TRBJ2-7; TRBD1 might be the D (5 bases). CDR3 length equals 14 residues. V was clipped by 3 bases and J by 3 bases, with 12 bases between them. Germline CDR1 KGHSH, CDR2 LQKENI. The CDR3: CASSPQGADYEQYF. CDR3 nucleotide sequence: TGTGCCAGCTCACCCCAAGGGGCCGACTACGAGCAGTACTTC. The full variable domain, its missing parts supplied by reference TRBV18 and TRBJ2-7, is NAGVMQNPRHLVRRRGQEARLRCSPMKGHSHVYWYRQLPEEGLKFMVYLQKENIIDESGMPKERFSAEFPKEGPSILRIQQVVRGDSAAYFCASSPQGADYEQYFGPGTRLTVT.

The chain is built from TRBV27 and TRBJ1-6, with D hard to call. CDR1 and CDR2 (germline): MNHEY, SMNVEV (reference sequence). The CDR3 loop spans 15 amino acids. V was pared by 2 bases and J by 8 bases, with 13 bases between. In DNA form, the CDR3 reads TGTGCCAGCAGTTTACGGGTATTTTTGGATTCACCCCTCCACTTT. Its translation: CASSLRVFLDSPLHF.

The V call is TRBV2, the J call TRBJ2-2; 7 bases agree with TRBD1. CDR1 and CDR2 from the germline V gene are SNHLY and FYNNEI. Unmatched junction bases numbered 4, after V lost 3 bases and J lost 3 bases. This CDR3 has 15 amino acids. In DNA, the CDR3 is TGTGCCAGCAGTGAGAGTCAGGGGGACACCGGGGAGCTGTTTTTT. It is translated as CASSESQGDTGELFF.